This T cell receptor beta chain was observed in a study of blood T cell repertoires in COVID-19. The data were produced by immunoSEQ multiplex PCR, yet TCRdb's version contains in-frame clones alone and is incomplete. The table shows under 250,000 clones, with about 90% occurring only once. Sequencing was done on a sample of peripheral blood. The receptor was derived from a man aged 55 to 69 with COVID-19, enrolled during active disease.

The CDR3 here is CATSRGGASNTGELFF. CDR3 nucleotides: TGTGCCACCAGCAGAGGGGGAGCCTCGAACACCGGGGAGCTGTTTTTT. The rearrangement uses TRBV15 and TRBJ2-2; TRBD2 is a possible D gene (5 bases). Germline CDR1 reads LNHNV; CDR2 reads YYDKDF (reference sequence). The CDR3 runs to 16 residues. Trimming shortened V by 1 base and J by 0 bases, and 9 bases separated the two germline ends.